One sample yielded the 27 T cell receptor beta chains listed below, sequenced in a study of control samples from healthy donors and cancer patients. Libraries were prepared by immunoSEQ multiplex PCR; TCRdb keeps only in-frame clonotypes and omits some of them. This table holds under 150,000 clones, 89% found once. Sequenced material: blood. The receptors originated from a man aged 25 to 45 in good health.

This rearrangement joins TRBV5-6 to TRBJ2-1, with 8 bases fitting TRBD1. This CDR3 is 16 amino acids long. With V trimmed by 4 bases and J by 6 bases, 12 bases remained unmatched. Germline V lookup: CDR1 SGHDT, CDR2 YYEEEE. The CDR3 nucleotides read TGTGCCAGCAGCATGCGCGACAGGGGTAGGATCAATGAGCAGTTCTTC. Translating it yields CASSMRDRGRINEQFF.

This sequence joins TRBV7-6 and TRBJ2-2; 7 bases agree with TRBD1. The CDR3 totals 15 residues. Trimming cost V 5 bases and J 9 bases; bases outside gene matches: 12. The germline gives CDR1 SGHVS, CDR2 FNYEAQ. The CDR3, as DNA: TGTGCCAGCAGCCACCGGGACAGTCCCGCACGGGAGCTGTTTTTT. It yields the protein CASSHRDSPARELFF.

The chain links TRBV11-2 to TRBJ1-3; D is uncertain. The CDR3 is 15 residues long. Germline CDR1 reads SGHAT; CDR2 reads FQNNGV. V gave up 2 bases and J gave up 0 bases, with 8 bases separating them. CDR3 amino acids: CASSLFASSGNTIYF. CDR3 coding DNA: TGTGCCAGCAGCTTATTTGCAAGCTCTGGAAACACCATATATTTT.

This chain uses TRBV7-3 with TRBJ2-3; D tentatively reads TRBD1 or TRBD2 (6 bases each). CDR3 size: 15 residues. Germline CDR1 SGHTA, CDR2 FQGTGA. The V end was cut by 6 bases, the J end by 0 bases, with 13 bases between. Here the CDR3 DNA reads TGTGCCAGCAGTAGGGGGGCCGGGAGCACAGATACGCAGTATTTT. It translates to CASSRGAGSTDTQYF.

The CDR3 bases are TGCAGCGTTGAAGCAGGAGGGGGGACCTACGAGCAGTACTTC. This gives the protein CSVEAGGGTYEQYF. J is TRBJ2-7 and V is TRBV29-1; D possibly uses TRBD1 or TRBD2 (6 bases each). This CDR3 region has 14 residues. V lost 1 base and J 2 bases, leaving 12 bases between the germline ends. CDR1 SQVTM and CDR2 ANQGSEA come from the germline V gene.

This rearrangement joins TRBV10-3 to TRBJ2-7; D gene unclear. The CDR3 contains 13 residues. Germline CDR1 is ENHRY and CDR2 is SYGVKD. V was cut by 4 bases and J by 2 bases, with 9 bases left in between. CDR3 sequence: CAISAAGAYEQYF. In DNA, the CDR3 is TGTGCCATCAGTGCGGCAGGAGCCTACGAGCAGTACTTC.

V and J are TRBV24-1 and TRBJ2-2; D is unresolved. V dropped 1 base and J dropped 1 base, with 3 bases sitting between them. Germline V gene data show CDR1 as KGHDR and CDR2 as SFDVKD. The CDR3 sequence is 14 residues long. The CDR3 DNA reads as TGTGCCACCAGTGATTTAATGAACACCGGGGAGCTGTTTTTT. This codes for CATSDLMNTGELFF.

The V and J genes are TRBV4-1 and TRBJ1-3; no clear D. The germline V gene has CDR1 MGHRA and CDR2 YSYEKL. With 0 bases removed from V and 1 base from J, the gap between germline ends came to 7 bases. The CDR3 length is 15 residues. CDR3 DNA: TGCGCCAGCAGCCAAGACTCGGGGTCTGGAAACACCATATATTTT. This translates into CASSQDSGSGNTIYF.

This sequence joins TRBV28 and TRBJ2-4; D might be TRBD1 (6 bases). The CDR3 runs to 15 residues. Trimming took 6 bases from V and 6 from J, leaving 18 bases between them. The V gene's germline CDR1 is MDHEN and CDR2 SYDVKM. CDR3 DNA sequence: TGTGCCAGCAGCCCCCAGGGGTTACCGCGAAACATTCAGTACTTC. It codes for CASSPQGLPRNIQYF.

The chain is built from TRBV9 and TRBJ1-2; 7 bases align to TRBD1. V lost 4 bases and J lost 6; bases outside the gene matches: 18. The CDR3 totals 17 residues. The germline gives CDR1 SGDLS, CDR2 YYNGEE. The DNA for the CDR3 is TGTGCCAGCAGCTCTCAGACCGACAGGGATTGGGGGCATGGCTACACCTTC. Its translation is CASSSQTDRDWGHGYTF.

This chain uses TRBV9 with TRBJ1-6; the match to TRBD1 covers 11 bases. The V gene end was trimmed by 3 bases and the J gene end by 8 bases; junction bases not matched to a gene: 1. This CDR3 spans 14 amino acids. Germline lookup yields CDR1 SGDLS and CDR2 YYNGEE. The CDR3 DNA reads TGTGCCAGCAGCGGGACAGGGGGCGATTCACCCCTCCACTTT. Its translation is CASSGTGGDSPLHF.

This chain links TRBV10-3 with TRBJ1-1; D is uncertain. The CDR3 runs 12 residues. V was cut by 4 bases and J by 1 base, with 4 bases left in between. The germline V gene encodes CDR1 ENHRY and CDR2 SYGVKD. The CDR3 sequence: CAISGQNTEAFF. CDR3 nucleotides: TGTGCCATCAGTGGGCAGAACACTGAAGCTTTCTTT.

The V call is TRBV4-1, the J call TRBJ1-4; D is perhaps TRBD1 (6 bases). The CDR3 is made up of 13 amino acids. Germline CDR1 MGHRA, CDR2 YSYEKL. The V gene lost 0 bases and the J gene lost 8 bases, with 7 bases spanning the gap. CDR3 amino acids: CASSQEGGEKLFF. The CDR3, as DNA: TGCGCCAGCAGCCAAGAAGGGGGGGAAAAACTGTTTTTT.

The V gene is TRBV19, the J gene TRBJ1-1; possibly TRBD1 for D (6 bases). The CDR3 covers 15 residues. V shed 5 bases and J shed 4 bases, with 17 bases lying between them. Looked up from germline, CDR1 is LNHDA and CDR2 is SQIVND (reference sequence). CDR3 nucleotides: TGTGCCAGTAGTCCTGCGGCAGGGGTGGCCACTGAAGCTTTCTTT. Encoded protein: CASSPAAGVATEAFF.

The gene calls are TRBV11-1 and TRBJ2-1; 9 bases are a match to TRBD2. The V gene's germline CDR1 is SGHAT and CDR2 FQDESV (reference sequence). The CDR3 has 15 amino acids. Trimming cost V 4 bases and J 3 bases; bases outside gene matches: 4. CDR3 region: CASSSSGGYYNEQFF. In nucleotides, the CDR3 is TGTGCCAGCAGCTCCAGCGGGGGGTACTACAATGAGCAGTTCTTC.

CDR3 region: CASSPAEQFF. CDR3 coding DNA: TGTGCCAGCAGCCCCGCGGAGCAGTTCTTC. The rearrangement joins TRBV7-2 to TRBJ2-1; D not resolved. The CDR3 runs 10 residues. V was trimmed by 5 bases and J by 10 bases, leaving 6 bases between them. Germline V CDR1 and CDR2: SGHTA, FQGNSA.

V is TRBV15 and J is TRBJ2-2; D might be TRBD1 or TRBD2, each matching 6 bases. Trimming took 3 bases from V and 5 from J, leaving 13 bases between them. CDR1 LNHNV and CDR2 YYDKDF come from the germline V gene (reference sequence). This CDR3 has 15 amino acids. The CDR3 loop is CATSREGVRTGELFF. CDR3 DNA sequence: TGTGCCACCAGCAGGGAGGGGGTCCGGACCGGGGAGCTGTTTTTT.

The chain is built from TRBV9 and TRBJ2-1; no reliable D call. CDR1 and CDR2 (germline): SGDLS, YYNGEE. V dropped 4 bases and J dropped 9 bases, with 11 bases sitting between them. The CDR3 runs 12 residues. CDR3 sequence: CASSPYLGEQFF. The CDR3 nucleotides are TGTGCCAGCAGCCCTTACTTGGGTGAGCAGTTCTTC.

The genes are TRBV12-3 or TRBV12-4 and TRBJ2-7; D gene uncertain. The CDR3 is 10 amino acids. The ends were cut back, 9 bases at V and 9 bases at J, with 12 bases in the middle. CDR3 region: CARAERTQYF. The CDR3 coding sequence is TGTGCCAGAGCAGAAAGGACGCAGTACTTC.

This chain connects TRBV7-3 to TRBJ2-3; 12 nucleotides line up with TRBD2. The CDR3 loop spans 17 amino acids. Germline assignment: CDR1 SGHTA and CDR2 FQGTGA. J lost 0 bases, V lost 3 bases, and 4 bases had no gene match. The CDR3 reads CASSLYLAGGSTDTQYF. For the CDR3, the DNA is TGTGCCAGCAGCTTGTATCTAGCGGGGGGGAGCACAGATACGCAGTATTTT.

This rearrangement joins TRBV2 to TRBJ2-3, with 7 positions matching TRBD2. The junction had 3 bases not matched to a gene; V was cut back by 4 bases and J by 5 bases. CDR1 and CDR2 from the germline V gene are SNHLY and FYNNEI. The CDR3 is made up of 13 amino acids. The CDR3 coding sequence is TGTGCCAGCAGTGTCCTAGCGGAAGATACGCAGTATTTT. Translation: CASSVLAEDTQYF.

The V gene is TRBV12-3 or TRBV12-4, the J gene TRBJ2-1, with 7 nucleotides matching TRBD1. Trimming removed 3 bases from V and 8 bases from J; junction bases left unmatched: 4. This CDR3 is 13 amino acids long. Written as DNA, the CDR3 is TGTGCCAGCAGTTTGACAGGGAAAGATGAGCAGTTCTTC. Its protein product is CASSLTGKDEQFF.

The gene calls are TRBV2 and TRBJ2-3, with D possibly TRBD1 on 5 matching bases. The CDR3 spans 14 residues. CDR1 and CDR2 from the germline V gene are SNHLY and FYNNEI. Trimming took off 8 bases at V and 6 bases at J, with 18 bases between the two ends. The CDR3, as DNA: TGTGCCAGCGGGGCAGGGATGGTGGGGGATACGCAGTATTTT. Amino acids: CASGAGMVGDTQYF.

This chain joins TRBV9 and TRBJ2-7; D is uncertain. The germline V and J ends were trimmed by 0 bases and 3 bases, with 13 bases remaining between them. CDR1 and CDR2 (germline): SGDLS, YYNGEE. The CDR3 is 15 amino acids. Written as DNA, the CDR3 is TGTGCCAGCAGCGTAGCCCCGGTGGGCGGCTACGAGCAGTACTTC. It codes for CASSVAPVGGYEQYF.

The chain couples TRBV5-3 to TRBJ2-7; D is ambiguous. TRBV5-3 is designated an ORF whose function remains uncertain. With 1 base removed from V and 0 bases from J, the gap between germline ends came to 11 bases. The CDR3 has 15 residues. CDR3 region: CARSLSLRHSYEQYF. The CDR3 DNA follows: TGTGCCAGAAGCTTGTCTTTGCGGCACTCCTACGAGCAGTACTTC.

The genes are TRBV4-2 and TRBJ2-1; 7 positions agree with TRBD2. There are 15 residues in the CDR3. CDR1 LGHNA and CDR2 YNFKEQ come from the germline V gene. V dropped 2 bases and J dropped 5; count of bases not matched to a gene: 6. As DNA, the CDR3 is TGTGCCAGCAGCCAACCAGCTAGCGGACACAATGAGCAGTTCTTC. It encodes CASSQPASGHNEQFF.

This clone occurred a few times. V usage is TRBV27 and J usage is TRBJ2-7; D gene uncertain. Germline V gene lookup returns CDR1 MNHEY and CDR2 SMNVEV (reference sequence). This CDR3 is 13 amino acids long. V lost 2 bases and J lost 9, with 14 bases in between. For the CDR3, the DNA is TGTGCCAGCAGTTTAAGACCGGAGATGTGGCAGTACTTC. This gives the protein CASSLRPEMWQYF.